The T cell receptor beta chain described here comes from a study of beta chain features in type 1 diabetes. Across the study: The study examined 90 million to 130 million sorted cells across all samples. Findings and caveats of the study: VDJ junctions in type 1 diabetes patients carried more deletions and fewer insertions.

The entirety of the isolated RNA underwent reverse transcription, so expressed TCRB transcripts were sequenced. Each sample of naive, central memory or regulatory T cells had, on average, about 3.57 million reads. Profiled with immunoSEQ multiplex PCR; TCRdb holds only in-frame clones, not every one. The data show 330,000 or so clones, with less than 20% seen just once and 0.044% held by the top ten. Populations obtained by sorting all exceeded 95% purity. The CDR3 runs 16 residues. V shed 2 bases and J 7 bases; nucleotides not matched to a gene: 10. Germline V lookup: CDR1 SGHTA, CDR2 FQGNSA. Regarding this clone: What it recognizes is unknown.

The source of this sequence is a woman aged 18-29 years in good health. V is TRBV7-2 and J is TRBJ2-7; 11 nucleotides align to TRBD2. The sample was naive CD4+ T cells from blood. The DNA of the CDR3 is TGTGCCAGCAGCTTAACGGGCCTAGCGGGAGGTAAAGAGCAGTACTTC. Residues: CASSLTGLAGGKEQYF.